These 5 T cell receptor beta chains were sequenced from one sample in a study of blood T cell repertoires in COVID-19. The assay was immunoSEQ multiplex PCR, and TCRdb's table has in-frame clones only and misses some. Among 130,000 or so clones listed, around 83% were seen once. The sample was peripheral blood. The receptors here all came from a woman aged 55 to 70 with acute or convalescent COVID-19.

The chain combines TRBV11-1 with TRBJ1-1, with 10 bases fitting TRBD1. The CDR3 is 14 residues long. Germline assignment: CDR1 SGHAT and CDR2 FQDESV (reference sequence). The V and J ends lost 5 bases and 7 bases, in that order; junction bases with no gene match: 7. The CDR3 DNA is TGTGCCAGCAGCATAGGACAGGGGGTTGATGAAGCTTTCTTT. Its translation is CASSIGQGVDEAFF.

This sequence joins TRBV20-1 and TRBJ2-7, with D perhaps matching TRBD2 (5 bases). Germline CDR1 is DFQATT and CDR2 is SNEGSKA (reference sequence). This CDR3 is built from 14 residues. The V end lost 3 bases, the J end lost 2 bases, and 14 bases lay between the germline ends. CDR3 loop: CSASSETGTYEQYF. CDR3 DNA: TGCAGTGCTAGTTCCGAGACGGGGACCTACGAGCAGTACTTC.

The chain couples TRBV6-1 to TRBJ2-5; 10 nucleotides agree with TRBD2. The germline V gene encodes CDR1 MNHNS and CDR2 SASEGT. Trimming at V came to 3 bases and at J to 4 bases, leaving 8 bases not matched to a gene. The CDR3 totals 16 residues. CDR3 coding DNA: TGTGCCAGCAGTGAGCTAGGACTAGCGGTCGGAGAGACCCAGTACTTC. It encodes CASSELGLAVGETQYF.

This chain links TRBV15 with TRBJ2-2; tentatively, D is TRBD1 (6 bases). The CDR3 contains 16 residues. The V end lost 1 base, the J end lost 1 base, and 10 bases lay between the germline ends. The germline gives CDR1 LNHNV, CDR2 YYDKDF (reference sequence). CDR3 DNA: TGTGCCACCAGCAGAGGTCCGACAGGGAACACCGGGGAGCTGTTTTTT. Its translation is CATSRGPTGNTGELFF.

The gene calls are TRBV28 and TRBJ1-2; D is unclear. This CDR3 region has 14 residues. CDR1 and CDR2 from the germline V gene are MDHEN and SYDVKM. The V gene lost 1 base and the J gene lost 5 bases, with 11 bases spanning the gap. Here the CDR3 reads CASSLSGLGYGYTF. The CDR3 nucleotides read TGTGCCAGCAGTTTATCGGGTCTGGGTTATGGCTACACCTTC.